This T cell receptor (beta chain) was profiled in a study of T cell changes during pregnancy in multiple sclerosis. Clones were read by immunoSEQ multiplex PCR, and TCRdb kept only the in-frame ones, dropping some. Of around 74,000 clones listed, about 85% were seen once; the top ten hold around 3%. CDR3 length equals 16 residues. V dropped 3 bases and J dropped 4 bases, with 16 bases sitting between them. The germline CDR1 and CDR2 sequences are LGHNA and YSLEER. The specimen comprised peripheral blood, sampled before pregnancy. The rearrangement joins TRBV4-3 to TRBJ1-5; tentatively, D is TRBD1 (6 bases). The clonotype was recovered from a female donor with multiple sclerosis, enrolled in a pregnancy study. CDR3 sequence: CASSQRRQAKNQPQHF. CDR3 nucleotides: TGCGCCAGCAGCCAGAGAAGACAGGCCAAAAATCAGCCCCAGCATTTT.